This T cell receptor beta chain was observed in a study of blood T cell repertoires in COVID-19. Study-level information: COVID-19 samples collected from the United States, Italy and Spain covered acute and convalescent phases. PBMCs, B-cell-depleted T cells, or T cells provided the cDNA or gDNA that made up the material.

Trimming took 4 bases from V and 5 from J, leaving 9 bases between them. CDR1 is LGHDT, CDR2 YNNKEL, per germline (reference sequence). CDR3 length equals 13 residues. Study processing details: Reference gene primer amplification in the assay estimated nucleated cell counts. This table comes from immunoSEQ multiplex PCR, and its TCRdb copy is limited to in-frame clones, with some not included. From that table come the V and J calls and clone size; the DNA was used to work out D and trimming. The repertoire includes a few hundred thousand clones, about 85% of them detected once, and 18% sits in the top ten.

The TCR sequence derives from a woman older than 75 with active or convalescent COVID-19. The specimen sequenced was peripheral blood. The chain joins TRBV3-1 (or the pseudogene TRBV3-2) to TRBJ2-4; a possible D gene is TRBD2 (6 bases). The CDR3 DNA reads TGTGCCAGCAGCCTGTCGGGGGAAAACATTCAGTACTTC. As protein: CASSLSGENIQYF.